Sequencing of this T cell receptor (beta chain) was carried out in a study of identical twins. This clonotype appeared a few times. V dropped 7 bases and J dropped 6 bases, with 14 bases sitting between them. The CDR3 covers 13 residues. Germline lookup yields CDR1 SGHRS and CDR2 YFSETQ. TCRdb fed the 5' RACE reads into MiXCR, producing one record per CDR3 protein. The table shows around 1.7 million distinct CDR3 sequences, with less than 40% occurring only once. The chain combines TRBV5-1 with TRBJ2-1, with D perhaps TRBD2 (6 bases). This clonotype was obtained from a newborn girl in good health. Material: cord blood. The CDR3 DNA reads TGCGCCAGCGACGGAGGAGGGCCCAATGAGCAGTTCTTC. Translation gives CASDGGGPNEQFF.